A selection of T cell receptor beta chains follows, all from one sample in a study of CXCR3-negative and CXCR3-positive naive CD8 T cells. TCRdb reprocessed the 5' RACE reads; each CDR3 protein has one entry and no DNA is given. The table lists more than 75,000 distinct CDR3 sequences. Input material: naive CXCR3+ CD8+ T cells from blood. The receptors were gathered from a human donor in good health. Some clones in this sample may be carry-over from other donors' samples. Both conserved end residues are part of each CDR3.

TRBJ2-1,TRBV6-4,CATSTPPGASYNEQFF
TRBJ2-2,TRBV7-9,CASSPLPGTGDTHQIRGELFF
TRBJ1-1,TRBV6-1,CASSEARNTEAFF
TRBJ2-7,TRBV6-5,CASSYRVSYEQYF
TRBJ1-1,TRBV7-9,CASSPKTGSITEAFF
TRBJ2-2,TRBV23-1,CASSHRAGFPGELFF
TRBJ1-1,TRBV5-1,CASRHGTQGSYYDTEAFF
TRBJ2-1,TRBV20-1,CSAEGGQGSYNEQFF
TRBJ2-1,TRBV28,CASSQGFSYNEQFF
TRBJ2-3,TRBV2,CASSSDSGGIVYTQYF
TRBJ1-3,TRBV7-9,CASSPPRGGNTIYF
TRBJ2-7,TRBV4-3,CASSQDDRGVYEQYF
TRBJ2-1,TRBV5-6,CASSYTTPLSSYNEQFF
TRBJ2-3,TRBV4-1,CASSQPDRGADTQYF
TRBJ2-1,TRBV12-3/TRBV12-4,CASSFMGNEQFF
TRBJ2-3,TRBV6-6,CASSYTRLAGTTDTQYF
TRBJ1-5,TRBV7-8,CASSLSDSSNQPQHF
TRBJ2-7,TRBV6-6,CASAFTSGRRYEQYF
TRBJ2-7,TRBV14,CASSHRVNEQYF
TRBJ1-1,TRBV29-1,CSVSGGERAFF
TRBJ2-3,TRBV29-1,CSVEPLAGTRGGDGTDTQYF
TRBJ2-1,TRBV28,CASSLSVSYNEQFF
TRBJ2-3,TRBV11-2,CASSLRDSLPTQYF
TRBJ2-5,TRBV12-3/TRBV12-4,CASSLGGGETQYF
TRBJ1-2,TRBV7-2,CASSPGTVANYGYTF
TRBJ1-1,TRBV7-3,CASSLTATGLRTEAFF
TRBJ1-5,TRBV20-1,CSARTHGGGSNQPQHF
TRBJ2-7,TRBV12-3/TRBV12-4,CASSLGTGPYEQYF
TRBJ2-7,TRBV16,CASSQSLRDEQYF
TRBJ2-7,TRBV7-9,CASSLPSGRSPSYEQYF
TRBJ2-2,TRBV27,CASSLGVQGGAGELFF
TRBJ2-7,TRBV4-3,CASSQDLGTTYEQYF
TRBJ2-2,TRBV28,CASAAGLAVNTGELFF
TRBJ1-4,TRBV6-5,CASSYSRTGNEKLFF
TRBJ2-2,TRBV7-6,CASSSAFGLNTGELFF
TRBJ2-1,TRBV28,CASTFLGSGVNEQFF
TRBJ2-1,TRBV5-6,CASSLDPNSYNEQFF
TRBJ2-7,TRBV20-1,CSARDLFRDSYEQYF
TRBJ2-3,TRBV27,CASSWAGGEPAGTQYF
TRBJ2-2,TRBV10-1,CASSDMGTGNTGELFF
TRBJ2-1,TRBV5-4,CASSFGAPNEQFF
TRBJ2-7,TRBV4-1,CASSPEMAGGYEQYF